These 3 T cell receptor beta chains originate from one sample sequenced in a study of response to subunit inactivated influenza vaccine (dated by TCRdb to between 2017 and 2018). The protocol used for the library was RT-PCR. The listed sequencing device is Illumina HiSeq 2500. TCRdb reanalyzed the raw reads on its own, using fastp at Q25 for trimming and MiXCR for clone calling, and kept in-frame beta chains. Each entry merges the rows of one CDR3 protein and shows their most common DNA and genes. Counted in this sample were approximately 700,000 distinct CDR3 sequences; about a sixth of them appeared once. The ten largest make up around a tenth of the sample. The source was PBMCs from blood, collected approximately 12 days after vaccination. The receptors come from a man aged 45-60 years who received an inactivated influenza vaccine. Donor details come from another sample of the same person, matched by shared clones.

The rearrangement uses TRBV11-2 and TRBJ1-6, with 8 nucleotides matching TRBD1. This CDR3 has 16 residues. The ends lost 2 bases at V and 7 bases at J; junction bases unmatched: 7. The germline gives CDR1 SGHAT, CDR2 FQNNGV. As DNA, the CDR3 is TGTGCCAGCAGCTTACTTAGGACAGGGAGGAATTCACCCCTCCACTTT. The encoded protein is CASSLLRTGRNSPLHF.

Only a few counts were recorded for this clonotype. V and J are TRBV11-2 and TRBJ2-7; possibly TRBD1 for D (6 bases). Trimming stripped 6 bases from V and 5 bases from J, with 20 bases between. Looked up from germline, CDR1 is SGHAT and CDR2 is FQNNGV. The CDR3 totals 15 residues. CDR3: CASSFPSTGKDEQYF. The CDR3 DNA follows: TGTGCCAGCAGTTTCCCGTCCACAGGGAAGGACGAGCAGTACTTC.

This clonotype turned up a few times. V gene TRBV4-3 combines with J gene TRBJ2-7; a possible D gene is TRBD1 (6 bases). From germline, CDR1 is LGHNA and CDR2 YSLEER. The CDR3 runs 18 residues. V lost 1 base and J lost 0, with 19 bases in between. CDR3 loop: CASSQGWSGGRSSYEQYF. In DNA form, the CDR3 reads TGCGCCAGCAGCCAAGGATGGTCTGGGGGCCGGAGCTCCTACGAGCAGTACTTC.